This TCR beta chain comes out of a study of OX40 agonist ivuxolimab in advanced cancers. Across the study: Previous treatment with anti-PD-1, anti-PD-L1 or anti-CTLA-4 therapy was allowed; more than 35% had received some. Study-wide points: Expanded clones belonging to CD8+ T cells outnumbered, on average, those of CD4+.

Profiled with immunoSEQ multiplex PCR; TCRdb holds only in-frame clones, not every one. Of fewer than 8,500 clones in the sample, approximately 71% were seen once. This CDR3 comprises 15 residues. CDR1 is PRHDT, CDR2 FYEKMQ, per germline (reference sequence). V was clipped by 5 bases and J by 2 bases; unmatched bases: 5. In the case of this clone: The antigen remains unidentified.

This specimen was CD4+ or CD8+ T cells sorted from blood, taken in a trial of the OX40 agonist ivuxolimab. The rearrangement joins TRBV13 to TRBJ1-2; TRBD1 agrees at 10 bases. This receptor was taken from an adult with an advanced solid tumor such as melanoma, head and neck, liver or kidney cancer. As DNA, the CDR3 is TGTGCCAGCAGCATGAGGACAGGGGGGAACTATGGCTACACCTTC. Translating it yields CASSMRTGGNYGYTF. The entire variable domain, with the rest obtained from reference TRBV13 and TRBJ1-2, is as follows: AAGVIQSPRHLIKEKRETATLKCYPIPRHDTVYWYQQGPGQDPQFLISFYEKMQSDKGSIPDRFSAQQFSDYHSELNMSSLELGDSALYFCASSMRTGGNYGYTFGSGTRLTVV.